The rows below give T cell receptor beta chains drawn from one sample of a study of blood T cells in healthy people across ages. Via MiXCR, TCRdb re-called the 5' RACE reads, giving one row per CDR3 protein. The data hold some 1,500,000 distinct CDR3 sequences, with roughly 43% observed a single time. Sequenced material: blood. The receptors derive from a woman under 30 in good health. CDR3s leave out the opening cysteine and the closing phenylalanine or tryptophan. Fields, in order: CDR3 length, J gene, V gene, CDR3 protein.

CDR3 length: 11; J gene: TRBJ2-7; V gene: TRBV6-6; CDR3 protein: ASNRDRGDEQY
CDR3 length: 15; J gene: TRBJ2-5; V gene: TRBV21-1; CDR3 protein: ASSKVVSWELGNEQY
CDR3 length: 11; J gene: TRBJ1-2; V gene: TRBV2; CDR3 protein: ASSEQGRLGYT
CDR3 length: 12; J gene: TRBJ2-3; V gene: TRBV18; CDR3 protein: ASSPGRGADTQY
CDR3 length: 11; J gene: NA; V gene: TRBV20-1; CDR3 protein: SARRNEADIQY
CDR3 length: 13; J gene: TRBJ2-1; V gene: TRBV6-5; CDR3 protein: ASSPLAGGINGQF
CDR3 length: 10; J gene: TRBJ2-5; V gene: TRBV9; CDR3 protein: ASSALDGEQY
CDR3 length: 11; J gene: TRBJ1-1; V gene: TRBV20-1; CDR3 protein: SASVQANTEAF
CDR3 length: 14; J gene: TRBJ2-3; V gene: TRBV6-2/TRBV6-3; CDR3 protein: ASSYPTSGSTDTQY
CDR3 length: 16; J gene: TRBJ2-6; V gene: TRBV5-1; CDR3 protein: ASSLGGGSISGANVLT
CDR3 length: 11; J gene: TRBJ2-7; V gene: TRBV7-2; CDR3 protein: ASSLNNYNEQY
CDR3 length: 14; J gene: TRBJ2-5; V gene: TRBV7-8; CDR3 protein: ASSLAGTSGIQTQY
CDR3 length: 13; J gene: TRBJ2-7; V gene: TRBV20-1; CDR3 protein: SASTSGRLSYEQY
CDR3 length: 14; J gene: NA; V gene: TRBV4-2; CDR3 protein: AGSQDSPSGAYEQY
CDR3 length: 13; J gene: TRBJ1-3; V gene: TRBV6-6; CDR3 protein: ASSYSDDSGNTIY
CDR3 length: 10; J gene: TRBJ2-3; V gene: TRBV12-3/TRBV12-4; CDR3 protein: ASSSRVDAQY
CDR3 length: 14; J gene: TRBJ2-4; V gene: TRBV9; CDR3 protein: ASSVAGGAGLNIQY
CDR3 length: 12; J gene: TRBJ2-3; V gene: TRBV7-2; CDR3 protein: ASSLYVSTDTQY
CDR3 length: 12; J gene: TRBJ2-7; V gene: TRBV7-9; CDR3 protein: ASSGRDSPYEQY
CDR3 length: 13; J gene: TRBJ1-3; V gene: TRBV4-3; CDR3 protein: ASSHWGTLGNTIY
CDR3 length: 11; J gene: TRBJ1-2; V gene: TRBV6-2/TRBV6-3; CDR3 protein: ASSYWVYYGYT
CDR3 length: 14; J gene: TRBJ2-7; V gene: TRBV12-3/TRBV12-4; CDR3 protein: ASSSGKTATYYEQY
CDR3 length: 13; J gene: TRBJ2-7; V gene: TRBV12-3/TRBV12-4; CDR3 protein: ASSPSGGIPYEQY
CDR3 length: 11; J gene: TRBJ2-5; V gene: TRBV9; CDR3 protein: ASSGASGWVQY
CDR3 length: 12; J gene: TRBJ1-2; V gene: TRBV7-8; CDR3 protein: ASSLGAGRGGYT
CDR3 length: 13; J gene: TRBJ2-3; V gene: TRBV6-4; CDR3 protein: ASSENGQGGDTQY
CDR3 length: 11; J gene: TRBJ2-1; V gene: TRBV11-1; CDR3 protein: ASSPGTGWGQF
CDR3 length: 13; J gene: TRBJ2-3; V gene: TRBV25-1; CDR3 protein: ASSSTGVLGDTQY
CDR3 length: 12; J gene: TRBJ1-5; V gene: TRBV10-3; CDR3 protein: AIGQGQENQPQH